This T cell receptor beta chain was retrieved from a study of control samples from healthy donors and cancer patients. The repertoire was sequenced with immunoSEQ multiplex PCR; TCRdb's copy has only in-frame clones and lacks some. The sample has 150,000 to 200,000 clones, around 93% seen once. This CDR3 has 12 amino acids. Between the trimmed V and J ends, which lost 1 base and 10 bases, there was a span of 11 bases. Germline CDR1 is SNHLY and CDR2 is FYNNEI. This chain links TRBV2 with TRBJ2-7; D unresolved. The sequence derives from a man between 18 and 35 years old in good health. The sample taken for sequencing was blood. This chain's CDR3 is CASSEGPGLQYF. In DNA, the CDR3 is TGTGCCAGCAGTGAAGGCCCCGGCCTCCAGTACTTC.